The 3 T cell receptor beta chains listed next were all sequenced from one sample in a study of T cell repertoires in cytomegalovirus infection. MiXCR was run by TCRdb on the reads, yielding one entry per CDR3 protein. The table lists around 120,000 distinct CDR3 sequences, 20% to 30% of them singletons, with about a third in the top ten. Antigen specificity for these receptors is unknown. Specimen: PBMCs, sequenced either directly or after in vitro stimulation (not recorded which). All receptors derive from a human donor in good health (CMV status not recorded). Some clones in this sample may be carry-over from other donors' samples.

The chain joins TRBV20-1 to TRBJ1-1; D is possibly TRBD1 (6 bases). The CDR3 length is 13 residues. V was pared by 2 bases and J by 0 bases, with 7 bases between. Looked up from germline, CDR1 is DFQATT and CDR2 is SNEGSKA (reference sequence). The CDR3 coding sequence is TGCAGTGCTAGAAGGACAGTGAACACTGAAGCTTTCTTT. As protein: CSARRTVNTEAFF.

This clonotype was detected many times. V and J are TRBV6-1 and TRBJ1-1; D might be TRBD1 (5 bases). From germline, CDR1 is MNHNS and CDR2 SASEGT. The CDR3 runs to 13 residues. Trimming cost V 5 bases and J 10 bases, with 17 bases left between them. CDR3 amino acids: CASSSGTVHLAFF. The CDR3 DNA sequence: TGTGCCAGCAGTTCCGGGACGGTCCACTTAGCTTTCTTT.

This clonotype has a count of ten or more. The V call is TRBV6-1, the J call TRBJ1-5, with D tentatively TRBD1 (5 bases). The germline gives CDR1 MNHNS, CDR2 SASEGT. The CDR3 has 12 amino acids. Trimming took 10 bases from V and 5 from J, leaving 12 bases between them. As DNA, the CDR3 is TGTGCCATAGTCAGGGCGGATCAGCCCCAGCATTTT. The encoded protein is CAIVRADQPQHF.